The next 6 T cell receptor beta chains were all read from a single sample in a study of spatial heterogeneity in lung cancer. Study-level points and caveats: For expanded intratumoral alpha and beta TCRs, counts tracked tumor mutation counts.

One entry per CDR3 protein results from TCRdb running MiXCR on the 5' RACE reads. The sample consists of about 3,100 distinct CDR3 sequences, more than 10% of them appearing once. The antigens these receptors bind are not known. The sample's time point: sample taken at primary tumor resection. The source was lung tumor tissue, collected at surgery. Receptor source: a male donor with early-stage non-small cell lung cancer.

This clonotype is medium-sized within its sample. V and J are TRBV12-3 or TRBV12-4 and TRBJ1-4; D remains unclear. The CDR3 spans 16 residues. V was clipped by 3 bases and J by 4 bases, with 15 bases between them. CDR3 in amino acids: CASSFPGRRDNEKLFF. CDR3 coding DNA: TGTGCCAGCAGTTTCCCCGGACGGAGAGATAATGAAAAACTGTTTTTT.

The rearrangement uses TRBV18 and TRBJ1-2, with 10 bases identical to TRBD1. V dropped 4 bases and J dropped 5; count of bases not matched to a gene: 10. The CDR3 totals 16 residues. The germline gives CDR1 KGHSH, CDR2 LQKENI. CDR3 region: CASSLGDRGALYGYTF. DNA for the CDR3: TGTGCCAGCTCACTGGGGGACAGGGGCGCCCTTTATGGCTACACCTTC.

In this sample, this clonotype is medium-sized. This chain uses TRBV7-2 with TRBJ1-1; D is unresolved. Per the germline V gene, CDR1 is SGHTA and CDR2 is FQGNSA. This CDR3 region has 15 residues. V was cut by 4 bases and J by 1 base, with 13 bases left in between. Written as DNA, the CDR3 is TGTGCCAGCAGCTGGAGGGAAAACAGGAACACTGAAGCTTTCTTT. Its protein product is CASSWRENRNTEAFF.

By share, this clonotype ranks as medium-sized (0.01 to 0.1%). The rearrangement joins TRBV25-1 to TRBJ1-1; D possibly corresponds to TRBD1 (5 bases). The CDR3 has 14 residues. Germline CDR1 is MGHDK and CDR2 is SYGVNS. V lost 4 bases and J lost 5, with 14 bases in between. In nucleotides, the CDR3 is TGTGCCAGCAGTGTCATGGGACTGATGACTGAAGCTTTCTTT. It is translated as CASSVMGLMTEAFF.

Sample share makes this clonotype medium-sized. V gene TRBV28 combines with J gene TRBJ1-1; D is unclear. V was cut by 8 bases and J by 3 bases, with 16 bases left in between. The CDR3 length is 14 residues. Germline CDR1 MDHEN, CDR2 SYDVKM. This chain's CDR3 is CASALPGTDTEAFF. DNA for the CDR3: TGTGCCAGCGCTTTACCCGGCACAGACACTGAAGCTTTCTTT. Drawing the rest from reference TRBV28 and TRBJ1-1, the complete variable domain is DVKVTQSSRYLVKRTGEKVFLECVQDMDHENMFWYRQDPGLGLRLIYFSYDVKMKEKGDIPEGYSVSREKKERFSLILESASTNQTSMYLCASALPGTDTEAFFGQGTRLTVV.

By sample share, this clonotype is medium-sized. The chain recombines TRBV5-6 with TRBJ1-4; TRBD1 agrees at 7 bases. The CDR3 runs to 16 residues. With V trimmed by 3 bases and J by 5 bases, 10 bases remained unmatched. CDR1 and CDR2 from the germline V gene are SGHDT and YYEEEE. In DNA, the CDR3 is TGTGCCAGCAGCTCGAAAAACAGGGGATGGAATGAAAAACTGTTTTTT. Translated, it gives CASSSKNRGWNEKLFF.